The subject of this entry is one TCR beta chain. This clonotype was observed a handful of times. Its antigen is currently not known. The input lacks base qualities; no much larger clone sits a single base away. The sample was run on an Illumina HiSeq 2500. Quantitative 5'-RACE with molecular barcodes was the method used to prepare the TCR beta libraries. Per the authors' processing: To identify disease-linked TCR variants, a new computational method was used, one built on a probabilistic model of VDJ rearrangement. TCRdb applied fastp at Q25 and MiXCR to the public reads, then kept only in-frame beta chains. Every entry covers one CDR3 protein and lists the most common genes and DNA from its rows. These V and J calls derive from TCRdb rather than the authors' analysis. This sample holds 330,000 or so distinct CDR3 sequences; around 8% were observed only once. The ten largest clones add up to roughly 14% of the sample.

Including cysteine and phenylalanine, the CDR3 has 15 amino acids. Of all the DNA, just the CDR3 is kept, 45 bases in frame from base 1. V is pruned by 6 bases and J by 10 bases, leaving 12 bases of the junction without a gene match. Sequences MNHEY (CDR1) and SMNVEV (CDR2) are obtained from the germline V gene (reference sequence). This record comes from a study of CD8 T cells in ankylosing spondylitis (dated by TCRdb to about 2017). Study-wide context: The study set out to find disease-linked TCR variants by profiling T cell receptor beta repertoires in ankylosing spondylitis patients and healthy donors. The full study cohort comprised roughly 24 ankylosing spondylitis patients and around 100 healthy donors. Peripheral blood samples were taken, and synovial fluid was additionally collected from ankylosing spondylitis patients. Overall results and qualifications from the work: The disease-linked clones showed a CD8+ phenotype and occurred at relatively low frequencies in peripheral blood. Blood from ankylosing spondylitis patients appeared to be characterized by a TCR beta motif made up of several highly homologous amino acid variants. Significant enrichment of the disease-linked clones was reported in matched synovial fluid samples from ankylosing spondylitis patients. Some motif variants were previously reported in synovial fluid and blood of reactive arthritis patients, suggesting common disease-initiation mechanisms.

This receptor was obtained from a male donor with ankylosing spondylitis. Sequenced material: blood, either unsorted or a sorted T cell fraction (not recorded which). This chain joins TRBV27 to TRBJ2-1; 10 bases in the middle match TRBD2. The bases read TGTGCCAGCAGCTTCTTCCTAGCGGGAGCACGCGAGCAGTTCTTC. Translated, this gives CASSFFLAGAREQFF.